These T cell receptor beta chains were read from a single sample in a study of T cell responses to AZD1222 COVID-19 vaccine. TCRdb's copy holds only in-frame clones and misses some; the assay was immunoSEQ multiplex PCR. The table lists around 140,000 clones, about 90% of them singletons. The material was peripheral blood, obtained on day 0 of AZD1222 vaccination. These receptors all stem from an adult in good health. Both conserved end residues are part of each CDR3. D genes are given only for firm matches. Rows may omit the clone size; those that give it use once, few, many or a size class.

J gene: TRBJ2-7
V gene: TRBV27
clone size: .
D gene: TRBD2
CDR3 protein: CASTQAGGQYEQYF
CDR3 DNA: TGTGCCAGCACCCAAGCGGGAGGGCAATACGAGCAGTACTTC

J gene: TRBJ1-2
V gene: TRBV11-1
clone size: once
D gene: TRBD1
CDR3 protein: CASSLRYRGHNGYTF
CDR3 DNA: TGTGCCAGCAGCTTACGTTACAGGGGGCACAATGGCTACACCTTC

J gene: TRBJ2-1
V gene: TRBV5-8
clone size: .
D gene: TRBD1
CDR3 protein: CASSLTRWQGAGGEQFF
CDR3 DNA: TGTGCCAGCAGCCTGACGAGGTGGCAGGGGGCCGGCGGTGAGCAGTTCTTC

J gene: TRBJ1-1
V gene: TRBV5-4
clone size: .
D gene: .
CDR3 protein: CASTVGGQKAEAFF
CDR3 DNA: TGTGCCAGCACCGTAGGGGGGCAGAAGGCTGAAGCTTTCTTT

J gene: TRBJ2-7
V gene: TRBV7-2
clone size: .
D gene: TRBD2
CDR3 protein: CASSSGLALNYEQYF
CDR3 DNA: TGTGCCAGCAGCTCGGGACTAGCGCTGAACTACGAGCAGTACTTC

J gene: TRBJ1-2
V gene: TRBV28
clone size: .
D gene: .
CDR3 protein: CASSSGLTYGYTF
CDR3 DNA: TGTGCCAGCAGTTCTGGACTGACCTATGGCTACACCTTC

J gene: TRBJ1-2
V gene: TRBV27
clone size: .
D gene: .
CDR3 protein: CASSPSADRIYGYTF
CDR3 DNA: TGTGCCAGCAGTCCCTCCGCTGACAGGATCTATGGCTACACCTTC

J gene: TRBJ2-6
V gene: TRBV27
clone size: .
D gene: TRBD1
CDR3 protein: CASKPGQDSGANVLTF
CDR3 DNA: TGTGCCAGCAAACCGGGACAGGACTCTGGGGCCAACGTCCTGACTTTC

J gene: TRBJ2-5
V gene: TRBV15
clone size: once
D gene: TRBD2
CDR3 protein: CATSREGASGTKTQYF
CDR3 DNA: TGTGCCACCAGCAGAGAGGGGGCTAGCGGGACGAAGACCCAGTACTTC

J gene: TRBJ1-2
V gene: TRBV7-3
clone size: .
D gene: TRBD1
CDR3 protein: CASSLIGPLRTGKDYGYTF
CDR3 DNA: TGTGCCAGCAGCTTAATTGGCCCCCTTCGGACAGGGAAGGACTATGGCTACACCTTC

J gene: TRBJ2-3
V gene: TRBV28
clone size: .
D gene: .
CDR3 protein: CASSLLGGRGDTQYF
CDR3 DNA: TGTGCCAGCAGTTTATTAGGCGGCAGGGGAGATACGCAGTATTTT

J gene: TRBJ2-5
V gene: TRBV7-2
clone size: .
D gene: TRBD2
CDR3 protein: CASSLAWGGRETQYF
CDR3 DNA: TGTGCCAGCAGCTTAGCCTGGGGGGGGAGAGAGACCCAGTACTTC

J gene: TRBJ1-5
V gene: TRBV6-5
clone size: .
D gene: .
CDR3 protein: CASSYAGDQPQHF
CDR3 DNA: TGTGCCAGCAGTTACGCGGGGGATCAGCCCCAGCATTTT

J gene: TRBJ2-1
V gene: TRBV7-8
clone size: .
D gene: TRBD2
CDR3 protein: CASSLAAGEAVSEQFF
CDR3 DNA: TGTGCCAGCAGCTTAGCGGCGGGAGAAGCGGTCAGTGAGCAGTTCTTC

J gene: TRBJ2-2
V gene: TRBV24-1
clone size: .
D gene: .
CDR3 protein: CATSDLGNPNTGELFF
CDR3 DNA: TGTGCCACCAGTGATTTGGGGAACCCGAACACCGGGGAGCTGTTTTTT

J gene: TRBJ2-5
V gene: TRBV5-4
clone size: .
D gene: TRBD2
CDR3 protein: CASSFGGATQETQYF
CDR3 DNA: TGTGCCAGCAGCTTCGGGGGGGCCACACAAGAGACCCAGTACTTC

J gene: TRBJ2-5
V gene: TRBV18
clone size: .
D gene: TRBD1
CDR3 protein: CASSPSQGVETQYF
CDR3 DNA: TGTGCCAGCTCACCCTCGCAGGGGGTGGAGACCCAGTACTTC

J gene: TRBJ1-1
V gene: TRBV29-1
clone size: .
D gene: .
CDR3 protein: CSGCTNTEAFF
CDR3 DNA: TGCAGCGGATGTACGAACACTGAAGCTTTCTTT

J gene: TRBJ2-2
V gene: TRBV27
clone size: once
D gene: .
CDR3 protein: CASSLRVAGELFF
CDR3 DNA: TGTGCCAGCAGTTTAAGAGTTGCCGGGGAGCTGTTTTTT

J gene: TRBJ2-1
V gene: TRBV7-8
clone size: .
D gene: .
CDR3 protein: CASSLAAGVYNEQFF
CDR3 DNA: TGTGCCAGCAGCTTAGCCGCAGGGGTCTACAATGAGCAGTTCTTC

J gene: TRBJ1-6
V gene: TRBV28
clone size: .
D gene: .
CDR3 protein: CASSFTSPLHF
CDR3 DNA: TGTGCCAGCAGTTTTACTTCACCCCTCCACTTT

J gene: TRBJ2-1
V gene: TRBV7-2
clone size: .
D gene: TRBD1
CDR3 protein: CASSLAGQGVDEQFF
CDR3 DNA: TGTGCCAGCAGCTTAGCGGGTCAGGGGGTGGATGAGCAGTTCTTC

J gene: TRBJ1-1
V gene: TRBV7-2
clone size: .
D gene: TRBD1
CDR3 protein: CASSLGQQGGTEAFF
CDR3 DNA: TGTGCCAGCAGCTTAGGACAACAGGGGGGAACTGAAGCTTTCTTT

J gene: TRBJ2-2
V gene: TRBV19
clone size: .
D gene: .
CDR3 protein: CASSIDGGVGTGELFF
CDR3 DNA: TGTGCCAGTAGTATAGACGGGGGCGTTGGCACCGGGGAGCTGTTTTTT

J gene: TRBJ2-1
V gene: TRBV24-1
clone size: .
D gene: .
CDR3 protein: CATSDIGTEQFF
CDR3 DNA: TGTGCCACCAGTGATATCGGGACAGAGCAGTTCTTC

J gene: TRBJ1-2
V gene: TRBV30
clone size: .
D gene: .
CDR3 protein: CAWDSVLGRSSGYTF
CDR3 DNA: TGTGCCTGGGACTCTGTCCTGGGCCGCTCGAGTGGCTACACCTTC

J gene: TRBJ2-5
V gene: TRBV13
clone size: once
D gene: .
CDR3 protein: CASSLGLGVETQYF
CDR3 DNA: TGTGCCAGCAGCTTAGGCCTGGGGGTAGAGACCCAGTACTTC

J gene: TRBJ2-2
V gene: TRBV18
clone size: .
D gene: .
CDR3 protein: CASSPRGTNTGELFF
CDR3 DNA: TGTGCCAGCTCACCAAGAGGGACAAACACCGGGGAGCTGTTTTTT

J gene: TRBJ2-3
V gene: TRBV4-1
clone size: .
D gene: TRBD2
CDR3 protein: CASSQGAQRGRRTDTQYF
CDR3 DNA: TGCGCCAGCAGCCAAGGGGCACAGCGGGGTCGGCGCACAGATACGCAGTATTTT

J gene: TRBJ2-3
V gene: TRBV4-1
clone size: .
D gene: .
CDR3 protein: CASSQETATDTQYF
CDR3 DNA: TGCGCCAGCAGCCAAGAAACAGCGACAGATACGCAGTATTTT

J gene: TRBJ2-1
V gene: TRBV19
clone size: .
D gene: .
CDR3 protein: CASMPRQNNEQFF
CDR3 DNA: TGTGCCAGTATGCCTCGGCAGAACAATGAGCAGTTCTTC

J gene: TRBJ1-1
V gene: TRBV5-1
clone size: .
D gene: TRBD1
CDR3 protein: CASSRGQGDTEAFF
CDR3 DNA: TGCGCCAGCAGCCGGGGACAGGGCGACACTGAAGCTTTCTTT

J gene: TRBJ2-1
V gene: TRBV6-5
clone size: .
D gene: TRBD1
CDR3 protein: CASSSRTGDYNEQFF
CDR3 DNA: TGTGCCAGCAGTTCTCGGACAGGGGACTACAATGAGCAGTTCTTC

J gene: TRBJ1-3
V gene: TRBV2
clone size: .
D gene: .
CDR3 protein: CASSTGQGNTIYF
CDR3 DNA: TGTGCCAGCAGCACAGGGCAAGGAAACACCATATATTTT

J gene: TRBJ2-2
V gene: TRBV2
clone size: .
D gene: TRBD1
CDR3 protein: CASRAVTGTGELFF
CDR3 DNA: TGTGCCAGCAGAGCCGTGACAGGGACCGGGGAGCTGTTTTTT

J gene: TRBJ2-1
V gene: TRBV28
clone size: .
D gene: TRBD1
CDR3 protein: CASSSSGTGTWEQFF
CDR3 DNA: TGTGCCAGCAGTAGTTCCGGGACAGGGACTTGGGAGCAGTTCTTC

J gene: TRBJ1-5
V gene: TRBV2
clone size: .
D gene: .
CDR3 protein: CASSRWATDSQPQHF
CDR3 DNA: TGTGCCAGCAGTCGGTGGGCGACAGATAGTCAGCCCCAGCATTTT

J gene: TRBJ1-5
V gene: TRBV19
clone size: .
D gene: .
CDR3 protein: CASSIIAQPQHF
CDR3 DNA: TGTGCCAGTAGTATAATTGCTCAGCCCCAGCATTTT

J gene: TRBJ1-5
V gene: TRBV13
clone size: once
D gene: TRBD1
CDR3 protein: CASSLGTGVQPQHF
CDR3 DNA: TGTGCCAGCAGCCTCGGGACAGGGGTTCAGCCCCAGCATTTT

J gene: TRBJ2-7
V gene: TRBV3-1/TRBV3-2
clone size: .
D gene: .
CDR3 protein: CASSQLSSPSSYEQYF
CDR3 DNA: TGTGCCAGCAGCCAACTCTCGAGCCCCAGCTCCTACGAGCAGTACTTC

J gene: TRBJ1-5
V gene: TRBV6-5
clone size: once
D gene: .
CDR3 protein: CASSYERDQPQHF
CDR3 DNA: TGTGCCAGCAGTTACGAAAGGGATCAGCCCCAGCATTTT

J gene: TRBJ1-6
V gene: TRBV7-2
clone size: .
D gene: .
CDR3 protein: CASSIQPDNSPLHF
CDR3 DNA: TGTGCCAGCAGCATACAGCCAGATAATTCACCCCTCCACTTT

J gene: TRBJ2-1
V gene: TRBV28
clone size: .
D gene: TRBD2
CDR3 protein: CASSQTSGAPYNEQFF
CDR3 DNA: TGTGCCAGCAGCCAGACTAGCGGGGCCCCCTACAATGAGCAGTTCTTC

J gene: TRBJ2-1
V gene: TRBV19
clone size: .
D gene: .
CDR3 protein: CASTNQNNEQFF
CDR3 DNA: TGTGCCAGTACAAATCAAAACAATGAGCAGTTCTTC

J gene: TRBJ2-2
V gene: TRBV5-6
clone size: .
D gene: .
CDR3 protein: CASSLAGNLDTGELFF
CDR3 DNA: TGTGCCAGCAGCTTGGCGGGGAACCTTGACACCGGGGAGCTGTTTTTT

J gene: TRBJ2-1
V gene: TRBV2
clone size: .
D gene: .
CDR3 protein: CASSETGVGEQFF
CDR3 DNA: TGTGCCAGCAGTGAAACTGGGGTTGGTGAGCAGTTCTTC

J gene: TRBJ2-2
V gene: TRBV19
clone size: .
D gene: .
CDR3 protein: CASSIGALNTGELFF
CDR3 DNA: TGTGCCAGTAGTATTGGAGCCCTAAACACCGGGGAGCTGTTTTTT

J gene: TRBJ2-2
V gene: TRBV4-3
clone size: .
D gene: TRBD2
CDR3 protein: CASSQRGTSTGELFF
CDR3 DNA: TGCGCCAGCAGCCAAAGGGGGACTAGCACCGGGGAGCTGTTTTTT

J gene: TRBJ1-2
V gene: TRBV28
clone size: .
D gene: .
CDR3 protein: CAAAVNYGYTF
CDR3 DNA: TGTGCCGCGGCGGTTAACTATGGCTACACCTTC

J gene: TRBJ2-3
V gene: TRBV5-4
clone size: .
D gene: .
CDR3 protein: CASSKPPLDTQYF
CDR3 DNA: TGTGCCAGCAGCAAACCCCCATTAGATACGCAGTATTTT

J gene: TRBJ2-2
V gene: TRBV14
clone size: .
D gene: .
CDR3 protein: CASSHRNTGELFF
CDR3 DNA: TGTGCCAGCAGCCATCGGAACACCGGGGAGCTGTTTTTT

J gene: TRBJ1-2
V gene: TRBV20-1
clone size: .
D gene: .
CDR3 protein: CSARDLRGYTF
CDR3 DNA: TGCAGTGCTAGAGATCTAAGAGGCTACACCTTC

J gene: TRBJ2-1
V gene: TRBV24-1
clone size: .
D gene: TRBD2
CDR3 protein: CATSPSSGTSSYNEQFF
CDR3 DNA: TGTGCCACCAGTCCGTCTAGCGGGACCAGCTCCTACAATGAGCAGTTCTTC

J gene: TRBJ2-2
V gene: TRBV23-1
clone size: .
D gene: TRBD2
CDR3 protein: CASTSSGTRIRGGELFF
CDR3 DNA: TGCGCCAGCACCAGCTCCGGGACTAGAATCCGTGGCGGGGAGCTGTTTTTT

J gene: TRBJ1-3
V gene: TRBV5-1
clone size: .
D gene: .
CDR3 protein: CASKNSGSTGNTIYF
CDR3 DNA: TGCGCCAGCAAAAACAGCGGCTCCACTGGAAACACCATATATTTT

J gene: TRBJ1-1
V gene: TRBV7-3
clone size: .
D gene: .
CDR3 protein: CASSSSRDTEAFF
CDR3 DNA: TGTGCCAGCAGCTCCTCCCGGGATACTGAAGCTTTCTTT

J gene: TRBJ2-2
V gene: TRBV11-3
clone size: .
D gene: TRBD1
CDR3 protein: CASSPTRDRGTDTGELFF
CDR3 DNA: TGTGCCAGCAGCCCGACCCGGGACAGGGGGACAGACACCGGGGAGCTGTTTTTT

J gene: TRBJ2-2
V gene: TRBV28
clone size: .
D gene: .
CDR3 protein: CASTVRGGELFF
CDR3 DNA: TGTGCCAGCACCGTAAGGGGGGGGGAGCTGTTTTTT

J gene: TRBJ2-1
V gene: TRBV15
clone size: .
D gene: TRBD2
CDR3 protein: CATSRAPAGVNEQFF
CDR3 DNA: TGTGCCACCAGCAGAGCCCCAGCGGGAGTGAATGAGCAGTTCTTC

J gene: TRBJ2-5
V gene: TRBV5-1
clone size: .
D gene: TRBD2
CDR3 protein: CASSPGTSGETQYF
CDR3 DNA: TGCGCCAGCAGCCCGGGGACTAGCGGAGAGACCCAGTACTTC